A single sample is the source of the 4 T cell receptor beta chains below, sequenced in a study of PD-1 blockade in classical Hodgkin lymphoma. The method was immunoSEQ multiplex PCR; TCRdb's version includes in-frame clones alone and lacks a portion of them. The table shows 20,000 to 25,000 clones, with over 60% occurring only once. Patients all relapsed after autologous stem cell transplantation, and there was variation in brentuximab vedotin exposure. The sequencing used peripheral blood mononuclear cells (PBMCs), collected before the second cycle of nivolumab. The receptors here all came from a human donor with classical Hodgkin lymphoma.

This clone was seen a few times. The chain links TRBV6-1 to TRBJ2-2; 7 bases agree with TRBD1. CDR3 size: 14 residues. V dropped 2 bases and J dropped 6; count of bases not matched to a gene: 3. Germline V gene data show CDR1 as MNHNS and CDR2 as SASEGT. CDR3 in DNA: TGTGCCAGCAGTGAATTCCAGGGGGCCGGGGAGCTGTTTTTT. Encoded protein: CASSEFQGAGELFF.

The chain has TRBV6-1 and TRBJ2-3; D not certain. Trimming took off 2 bases at V and 0 bases at J, with 9 bases between the two ends. The CDR3 runs to 15 residues. Germline lookup yields CDR1 MNHNS and CDR2 SASEGT. The CDR3 is CASSESYTSTDTQYF. In nucleotides, the CDR3 is TGTGCCAGCAGTGAATCCTATACTAGCACAGATACGCAGTATTTT.

The chain couples TRBV28 to TRBJ1-1; 7 bases are a match to TRBD1. Germline loops: CDR1 MDHEN, CDR2 SYDVKM. The CDR3 length is 16 residues. V lost 7 bases and J lost 8; bases outside the gene matches: 19. The chain's CDR3 is CASMVIRGAFRWEAFF. In DNA form, the CDR3 reads TGTGCCAGCATGGTCATCAGGGGGGCCTTTAGATGGGAAGCTTTCTTT.

V is TRBV7-9 and J is TRBJ2-5; TRBD1 matches at 9 bases. This CDR3 has 15 residues. V gave up 2 bases and J gave up 5 bases; unmatched junction bases: 6. The germline CDR1 and CDR2 sequences are SEHNR and FQNEAQ (reference sequence). The CDR3 nucleotides read TGTGCCAGCAGCTTACGGACAGGGGCAGGCGAGACCCAGTACTTC. It codes for CASSLRTGAGETQYF.